The 21 T cell receptor beta chains in this list originate from one sample, sequenced in a study of CD8 T cells in Susac syndrome. RNA in amounts of roughly 0.5 to 1 ug was reverse transcribed with random hexamers. TCRdb re-derived calls from the immunoSEQ multiplex PCR reads in MiXCR, one entry per CDR3 protein. The sample shows some 160,000 distinct CDR3 sequences, roughly nine tenths of them seen only once. The sample consisted of CD4+ T cells from PBMCs. Receptor source: a human donor in good health.

DNA for the CDR3: TGCGCCAGCAGCCTTTTGGGGGGGGGCGACTATGGCTACACCTTC. As protein: CASSLLGGGDYGYTF. The chain uses TRBV4-3 and TRBJ1-2; maybe TRBD1 (6 bases). Germline CDR1 LGHNA, CDR2 YSLEER. CDR3 length equals 15 residues. The V end was cut by 4 bases, the J end by 3 bases, with 15 bases between.

The V and J genes are TRBV7-9 and TRBJ2-7; 10 nucleotides line up with TRBD1. This CDR3 has 16 residues. The ends lost 5 bases at V and 2 bases at J; junction bases unmatched: 9. The germline V gene has CDR1 SEHNR and CDR2 FQNEAQ (reference sequence). The chain's CDR3 is CASSTGQGPATYEQYF. DNA for the CDR3: TGTGCCAGCAGCACGGGACAGGGGCCCGCTACCTACGAGCAGTACTTC.

This chain links TRBV30 with TRBJ1-3, with TRBD1 identical over 10 bases. Trimming took 5 bases from V and 8 from J; bases not matched to a gene: 15. Germline CDR1 and CDR2: GTSNPN and SVGIG (reference sequence). CDR3 length: 16 amino acids. This CDR3 is CAWVDLRRDRGYTIYF. CDR3 bases: TGTGCCTGGGTTGACCTCAGAAGGGACAGGGGATACACCATATATTTT. The full variable domain, rest sourced from reference TRBV30 and TRBJ1-3, is SQTIHQWPATLVQPVGSPLSLECTVEGTSNPNLYWYRQAAGRGLQLLFYSVGIGQISSEVPQNLSASRPQDRQFILSSKKLLLSDSGFYLCAWVDLRRDRGYTIYFGEGSWLTVV.

This chain uses TRBV5-6 with TRBJ1-4; possibly TRBD1 for D (5 bases). Germline V CDR1 and CDR2: SGHDT, YYEEEE. Trimming cost V 2 bases and J 5 bases, with 13 bases left between them. There are 15 residues in the CDR3. The CDR3 sequence is CASSFDVRENEKLFF. In DNA, the CDR3 is TGTGCCAGCAGCTTTGATGTCAGGGAGAATGAAAAACTGTTTTTT.

This sequence joins TRBV5-1 and TRBJ2-3, with TRBD2 identical over 11 bases. The J segment lost 2 bases and the V segment lost 3 bases, leaving 5 bases of the junction unmatched. Germline loops: CDR1 SGHRS, CDR2 YFSETQ. The CDR3 is 16 residues long. The CDR3 bases are TGCGCCAGCAGCTCGGGACTAGCGGCAATCACAGATACGCAGTATTTT. Residues: CASSSGLAAITDTQYF.

This chain links TRBV30 with TRBJ2-7; D gene unclear. Trimming took off 0 bases at V and 3 bases at J, with 9 bases between the two ends. CDR1 and CDR2 from the germline V gene are GTSNPN and SVGIG (reference sequence). The CDR3 spans 13 residues. Here the CDR3 DNA reads TGTGCCTGGAGTGTATCCCTAGGCTACGAGCAGTACTTC. Encoded protein: CAWSVSLGYEQYF.

The chain employs TRBV5-1 and TRBJ1-6, with 8 bases matching TRBD1. Germline lookup yields CDR1 SGHRS and CDR2 YFSETQ. The CDR3 consists of 22 residues. The V gene end was trimmed by 4 bases and the J gene end by 3 bases; junction bases not matched to a gene: 24. The chain's CDR3 is CASSPHERDRSLGWFYNSPLHF. Here the CDR3 DNA reads TGCGCCAGCAGCCCACACGAACGGGACAGGAGCTTAGGTTGGTTCTATAATTCACCCCTCCACTTT. The whole variable domain, filled in from reference TRBV5-1 and TRBJ1-6, reads KAGVTQTPRYLIKTRGQQVTLSCSPISGHRSVSWYQQTPGQGLQFLFEYFSETQRNKGNFPGRFSGRQFSNSRSEMNVSTLELGDSALYLCASSPHERDRSLGWFYNSPLHFGNGTRLTVT.

This chain links TRBV30 with TRBJ2-1; maybe TRBD1 (6 bases). The CDR3 contains 9 residues. Germline V gene sequence: CDR1 GTSNPN, CDR2 SVGIG (reference sequence). The V end lost 8 bases, the J end lost 10 bases, and 9 bases lay between the germline ends. The CDR3 sequence is CAHGQEQFF. In DNA form, the CDR3 reads TGTGCCCACGGACAGGAGCAGTTCTTC.

The rearrangement joins TRBV9 to TRBJ2-1, with 9 bases identical to TRBD1. The germline V gene has CDR1 SGDLS and CDR2 YYNGEE. CDR3 length: 14 residues. V trimming: 5 bases; J trimming: 9 bases; junction bases outside the gene matches: 9. CDR3 DNA: TGTGCCAGCAGGGTACAGGGGGCTGAGGGTGAGCAGTTCTTC. Its translation is CASRVQGAEGEQFF.

This rearrangement joins TRBV28 to TRBJ2-1, with D maybe TRBD1 (6 bases). CDR3 length equals 14 residues. CDR1 is MDHEN and CDR2 is SYDVKM in the germline V gene. The germline V and J ends were trimmed by 7 bases and 6 bases, with 16 bases remaining between them. As DNA, the CDR3 is TGTGCCAGCAAAACACAGGGAGTGTTCAATGAGCAGTTCTTC. This encodes CASKTQGVFNEQFF.

This chain links TRBV7-2 with TRBJ1-6, with 8 bases that match TRBD1. Per germline, CDR1 SGHTA and CDR2 FQGNSA. This CDR3 contains 15 residues. V lost 1 base and J lost 8; bases outside the gene matches: 4. As DNA, the CDR3 is TGTGCCAGCAGCTTAGGCCAGGGGGCAGATTCACCCCTCCACTTT. This gives the protein CASSLGQGADSPLHF.

The chain recombines TRBV5-1 with TRBJ1-1; D unclear. CDR1 and CDR2 (germline): SGHRS, YFSETQ. CDR3 length: 16 residues. V lost 4 bases to trimming and J lost 0 bases, with 16 bases between them. The CDR3 sequence is CASSPDGVTLNTEAFF. CDR3 nucleotide sequence: TGCGCCAGCAGCCCAGACGGCGTGACCCTGAACACTGAAGCTTTCTTT.

This chain connects TRBV7-2 to TRBJ1-5; tentatively, D is TRBD1 (6 bases). CDR3 length equals 15 residues. Trimming removed 1 base at V and 1 base at J, with 8 bases between. Germline-derived CDR1 and CDR2 are SGHTA and FQGNSA. The DNA for the CDR3 is TGTGCCAGCAGCTTAGGGCAGGGGAGCAATCAGCCCCAGCATTTT. Protein product: CASSLGQGSNQPQHF.

The chain employs TRBV6-6 and TRBJ2-7, with 7 bases fitting TRBD2. Trimming at V came to 8 bases and at J to 1 base, leaving 5 bases not matched to a gene. Germline values: CDR1 MNHNY, CDR2 SVGAGI (reference sequence). The CDR3 totals 13 residues. This CDR3 is CASGTSESYEQYF. The DNA for the CDR3 is TGTGCCAGCGGAACTAGCGAGTCCTACGAGCAGTACTTC.

The chain combines TRBV5-1 with TRBJ2-7, with a tentative D call TRBD1 (5 bases). V was clipped by 2 bases and J by 2 bases, with 11 bases between them. Germline CDR1 reads SGHRS; CDR2 reads YFSETQ. This CDR3 contains 14 residues. The chain's CDR3 is CASSLGAGTYEQYF. CDR3 DNA: TGCGCCAGCAGCTTAGGGGCCGGTACCTACGAGCAGTACTTC.

The chain employs TRBV7-3 and TRBJ2-1, with unresolved D. Germline V gives CDR1 SGHTA, CDR2 FQGTGA. CDR3 size: 14 residues. V lost 2 bases to trimming and J lost 7 bases, with 12 bases between them. The CDR3 DNA is TGTGCCAGCAGCTTAGTCGGTCGCGAAAATGAGCAGTTCTTC. Protein: CASSLVGRENEQFF.

Only a few counts were recorded for this clonotype. The chain carries TRBV6-2 or TRBV6-3 and TRBJ2-1; tentatively, D is TRBD2 (6 bases). The germline V gene encodes CDR1 MNHEY and CDR2 SVGEGT. The CDR3 consists of 12 residues. The ends were cut back, 5 bases at V and 7 bases at J, with 9 bases in the middle. CDR3 amino acids: CASSARGNEQFF. In DNA form, the CDR3 reads TGTGCCAGCAGTGCCCGGGGGAATGAGCAGTTCTTC.

The chain couples TRBV7-2 to TRBJ2-7, with D unclear. Per germline, CDR1 SGHTA and CDR2 FQGNSA. The germline V and J ends were trimmed by 0 bases and 2 bases, with 8 bases remaining between them. The CDR3 has 14 residues. Written as DNA, the CDR3 is TGTGCCAGCAGCTTAGCGGACGTAGCCTACGAGCAGTACTTC. This sequence encodes CASSLADVAYEQYF.

The chain links TRBV5-1 to TRBJ2-3; D is possibly TRBD2 (6 bases). There are 16 residues in the CDR3. Trimming left V 7 bases short and J 0 bases short, with 18 bases between. Germline V gene data show CDR1 as SGHRS and CDR2 as YFSETQ. CDR3 loop: CASRIPSDTSTDTQYF. The DNA for the CDR3 is TGCGCCAGCCGGATTCCTAGCGATACTAGCACAGATACGCAGTATTTT.

V is TRBV18 and J is TRBJ2-7; no definite D call. The germline V gene encodes CDR1 KGHSH and CDR2 LQKENI. V lost 6 bases, J lost 2 bases, and 8 bases lay in between. CDR3 length: 12 residues. CDR3 sequence reads: CASSVGPYEQYF. CDR3 coding DNA: TGTGCCAGCTCTGTTGGCCCCTACGAGCAGTACTTC.

V and J are TRBV2 and TRBJ2-7, with unresolved D. This CDR3 has 11 amino acids. V was cut by 7 bases and J by 3 bases, with 7 bases left in between. The germline gives CDR1 SNHLY, CDR2 FYNNEI. The DNA for the CDR3 is TGTGCCAGCACTAAGGTCTACGAGCAGTACTTC. The encoded protein is CASTKVYEQYF.